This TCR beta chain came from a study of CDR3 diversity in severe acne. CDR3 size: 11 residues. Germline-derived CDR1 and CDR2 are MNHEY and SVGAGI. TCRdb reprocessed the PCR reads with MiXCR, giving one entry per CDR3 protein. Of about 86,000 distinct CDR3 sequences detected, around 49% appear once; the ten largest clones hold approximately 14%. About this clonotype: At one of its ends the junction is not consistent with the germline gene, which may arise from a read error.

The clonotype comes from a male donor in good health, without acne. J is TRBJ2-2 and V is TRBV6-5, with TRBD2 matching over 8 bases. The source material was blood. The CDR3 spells CASSRGGGLFF. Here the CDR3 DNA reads TGTGCCAGCAGCCGGGGGGGGGGGCTGTTTTTC.